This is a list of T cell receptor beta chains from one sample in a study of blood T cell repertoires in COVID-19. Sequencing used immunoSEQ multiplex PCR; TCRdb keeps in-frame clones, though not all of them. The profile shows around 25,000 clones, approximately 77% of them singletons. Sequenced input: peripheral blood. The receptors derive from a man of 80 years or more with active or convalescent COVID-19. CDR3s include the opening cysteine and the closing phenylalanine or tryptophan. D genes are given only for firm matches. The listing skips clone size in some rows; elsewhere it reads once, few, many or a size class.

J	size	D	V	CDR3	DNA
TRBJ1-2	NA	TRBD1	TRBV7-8	CASTNTGGGGYTF	TGTGCCAGCACCAATACAGGGGGTGGGGGCTACACCTTC
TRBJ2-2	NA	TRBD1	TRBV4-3	CASSPGTGRTGELFF	TGCGCCAGCAGCCCTGGGACAGGGCGCACCGGGGAGCTGTTTTTT
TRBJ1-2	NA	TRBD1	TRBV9	CASSPRTGNNYGYTF	TGTGCCAGCAGCCCCCGGACAGGGAATAACTATGGCTACACCTTC
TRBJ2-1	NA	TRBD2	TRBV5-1	CASSTTSGRGYNEQFF	TGCGCCAGCAGCACAACTAGCGGGAGGGGCTACAATGAGCAGTTCTTC
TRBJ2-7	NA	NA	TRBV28	CASSLGQHYEQYF	TGTGCCAGCAGTTTAGGACAACACTACGAGCAGTACTTC
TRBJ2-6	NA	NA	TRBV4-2	CASSPGEESSGANVLTF	TGTGCCAGCAGCCCCGGGGAGGAGAGCTCTGGGGCCAACGTCCTGACTTTC
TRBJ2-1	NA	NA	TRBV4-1	CASSLGGLADNNEQFF	TGCGCCAGCAGCCTTGGGGGGCTAGCGGACAACAATGAGCAGTTCTTC
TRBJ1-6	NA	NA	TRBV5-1	CASSLDRSSYNSPLHF	TGCGCCAGCAGCTTGGACAGGAGCTCCTATAATTCACCCCTCCACTTT
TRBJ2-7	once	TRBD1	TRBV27	CASSPLDRGAYEQYF	TGTGCCAGCAGTCCCCTAGACAGGGGGGCCTACGAGCAGTACTTC
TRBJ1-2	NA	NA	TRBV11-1	CASSFRGGYTF	TGTGCCAGCAGCTTTCGCGGGGGCTACACCTTC
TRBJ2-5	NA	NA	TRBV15	CATSRDRETQYF	TGTGCCACCAGCAGAGATAGAGAGACCCAGTACTTC
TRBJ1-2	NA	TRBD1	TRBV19	CASSIKPGGNYGYTF	TGTGCCAGTAGTATTAAACCAGGGGGAAACTATGGCTACACCTTC
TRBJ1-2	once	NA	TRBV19	CASSMRNYGYTF	TGTGCCAGTAGTATGAGGAACTATGGCTACACCTTC
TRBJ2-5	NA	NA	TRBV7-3	CASSLGGLEGETQYF	TGTGCCAGCAGCTTGGGTGGACTCGAAGGGGAGACCCAGTACTTC
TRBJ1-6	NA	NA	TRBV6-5	CASSSTSGSPLHF	TGTGCCAGCAGTTCTACCTCAGGTTCACCCCTCCACTTT
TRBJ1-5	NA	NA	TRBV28	CASRKGGNNQPQHF	TGTGCCAGCAGGAAGGGAGGGAACAATCAGCCCCAGCATTTT
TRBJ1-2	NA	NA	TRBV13	CASSLGTGNYGYTF	TGTGCCAGCAGCTTAGGCACAGGCAACTATGGCTACACCTTC
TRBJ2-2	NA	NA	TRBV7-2	CASSLVERTGELFF	TGTGCCAGCAGCTTAGTAGAGAGGACCGGGGAGCTGTTTTTT
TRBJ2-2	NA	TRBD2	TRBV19	CASSISASGSGAAGELFF	TGTGCCAGTAGTATCTCGGCTAGCGGGAGCGGGGCGGCCGGGGAGCTGTTTTTT
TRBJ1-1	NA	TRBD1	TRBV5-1	CASSAGQPNTEAFF	TGCGCCAGCAGCGCGGGACAGCCGAACACTGAAGCTTTCTTT
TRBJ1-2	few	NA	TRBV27	CASSLSKSGRGRNYGYTF	TGTGCCAGCAGTTTATCGAAAAGCGGCAGGGGAAGGAACTATGGCTACACCTTC
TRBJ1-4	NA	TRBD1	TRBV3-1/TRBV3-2	CASSLGPDRGGEKLFF	TGTGCCAGCAGCCTCGGGCCGGACAGGGGAGGGGAAAAACTGTTTTTT
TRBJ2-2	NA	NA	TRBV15	CATSTRKNTGELFF	TGTGCCACCAGCACCAGGAAGAACACCGGGGAGCTGTTTTTT
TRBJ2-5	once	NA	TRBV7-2	CASSPGITQETQYF	TGTGCCAGCAGCCCGGGGATAACCCAAGAGACCCAGTACTTC
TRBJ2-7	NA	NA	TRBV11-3	CASSLRAGYEQYF	TGTGCCAGCAGCTTAAGGGCGGGCTACGAGCAGTACTTC
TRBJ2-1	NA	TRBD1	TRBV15	CATSSRDRGLGNEQFF	TGTGCCACCAGCAGCCGCGACAGGGGGCTAGGCAATGAGCAGTTCTTC
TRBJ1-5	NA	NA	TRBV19	CASSIFTAGNQPQHF	TGTGCCAGTAGTATTTTTACAGCTGGCAATCAGCCCCAGCATTTT
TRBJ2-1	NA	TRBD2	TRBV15	CATSRVNGGAHEQFF	TGTGCCACCAGCAGAGTAAACGGGGGGGCCCATGAGCAGTTCTTC
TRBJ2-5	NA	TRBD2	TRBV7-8	CASSLGGGRPQETQYF	TGTGCCAGCAGCTTAGGCGGGGGGCGACCACAAGAGACCCAGTACTTC
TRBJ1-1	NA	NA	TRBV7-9	CASSRQAGGGSEAFF	TGTGCCAGCAGCCGCCAGGCGGGGGGCGGATCCGAAGCTTTCTTT
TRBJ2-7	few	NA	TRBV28	CASSQGATYEQYF	TGTGCCAGCAGTCAGGGTGCAACCTACGAGCAGTACTTC
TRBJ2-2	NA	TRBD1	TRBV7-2	CASSLGQGANGELFF	TGTGCCAGCAGCTTAGGACAGGGGGCGAACGGGGAGCTGTTTTTT
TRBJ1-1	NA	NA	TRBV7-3	CASSLRPAGANTEAFF	TGTGCCAGCAGCTTACGACCAGCAGGGGCGAACACTGAAGCTTTCTTT
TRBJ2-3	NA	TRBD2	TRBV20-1	CSASGSRLAGGRDTQYF	TGCAGTGCTAGTGGTTCCCGACTAGCGGGAGGGCGCGATACGCAGTATTTT
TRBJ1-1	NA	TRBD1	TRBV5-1	CASSLSIGGLGATNTEAFF	TGCGCCAGCAGCTTGAGTATAGGGGGCTTGGGGGCAACAAACACTGAAGCTTTCTTT
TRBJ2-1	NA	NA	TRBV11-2	CASSLTGTEQFF	TGTGCCAGCAGCTTGACAGGCACTGAGCAGTTCTTC
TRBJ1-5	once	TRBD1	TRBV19	CASSRQGNGQPQHF	TGTGCCAGTTCGAGACAGGGGAACGGTCAGCCCCAGCATTTT
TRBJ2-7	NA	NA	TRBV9	CASSVGPTYEQYF	TGTGCCAGCAGCGTAGGGCCGACCTACGAGCAGTACTTC
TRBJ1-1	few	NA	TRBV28	CASTPPWRTGTEAFF	TGTGCCAGCACTCCCCCCTGGCGCACAGGGACTGAAGCTTTCTTT
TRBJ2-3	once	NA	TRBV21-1	CASSKGSGLAGEADTQYF	TGTGCCAGCAGCAAAGGAAGTGGGCTAGCGGGAGAGGCAGATACGCAGTATTTT
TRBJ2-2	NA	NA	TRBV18	CASSPRQTDTGELFF	TGTGCCAGCTCACCACGACAGACTGACACCGGGGAGCTGTTTTTT
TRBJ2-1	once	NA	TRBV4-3	CASSQESGGNEQFF	TGCGCCAGCAGCCAAGAAAGTGGAGGCAATGAGCAGTTCTTC
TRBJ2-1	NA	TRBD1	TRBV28	CASSLLDRDEQFF	TGTGCCAGCAGTTTATTAGACAGGGATGAGCAGTTCTTC
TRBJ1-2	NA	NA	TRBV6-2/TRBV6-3	CASSLPALLYGYTF	TGTGCCAGCAGTCTCCCGGCACTACTCTATGGCTACACCTTC
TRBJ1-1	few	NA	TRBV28	CASSLIPGTEAFF	TGTGCCAGCAGTTTGATACCGGGCACTGAAGCTTTCTTT
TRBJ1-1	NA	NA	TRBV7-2	CASSLRANTEAFF	TGTGCCAGCAGCTTGCGGGCAAACACTGAAGCTTTCTTT
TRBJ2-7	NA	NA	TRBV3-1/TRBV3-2	CASSRGLSLREQYF	TGTGCCAGCAGCCGAGGACTATCCTTACGGGAGCAGTACTTC
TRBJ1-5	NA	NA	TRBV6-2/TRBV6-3	CASSYESGATQPQHF	TGTGCCAGCAGTTACGAGTCAGGGGCGACTCAGCCCCAGCATTTT
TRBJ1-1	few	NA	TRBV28	CASRLTDRPEAFF	TGTGCCAGCAGATTGACGGACAGACCAGAAGCTTTCTTT
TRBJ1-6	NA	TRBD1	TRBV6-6	CASRLGQGYNSPLHF	TGTGCCAGCAGGCTCGGACAGGGCTATAATTCACCCCTCCACTTT
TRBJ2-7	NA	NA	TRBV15	CATSSYRVSSSYEQYF	TGTGCCACCAGCAGCTACAGGGTATCGAGCTCCTACGAGCAGTACTTC
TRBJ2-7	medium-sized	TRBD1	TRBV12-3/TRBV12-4	CASSRTGWEQYF	TGTGCCAGCAGTCGGACAGGGTGGGAGCAGTACTTC
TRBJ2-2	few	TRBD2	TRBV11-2	CASSPGTSGPGELFF	TGTGCCAGCAGCCCGGGGACTAGCGGCCCCGGGGAGCTGTTTTTT
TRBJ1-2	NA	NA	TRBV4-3	CASSQVWQSYGYTF	TGCGCCAGCAGCCAAGTCTGGCAGTCCTATGGCTACACCTTC
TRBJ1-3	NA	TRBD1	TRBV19	CASSNPGQGDSGNTIYF	TGTGCCAGTAGTAACCCGGGACAGGGGGACTCTGGAAACACCATATATTTT